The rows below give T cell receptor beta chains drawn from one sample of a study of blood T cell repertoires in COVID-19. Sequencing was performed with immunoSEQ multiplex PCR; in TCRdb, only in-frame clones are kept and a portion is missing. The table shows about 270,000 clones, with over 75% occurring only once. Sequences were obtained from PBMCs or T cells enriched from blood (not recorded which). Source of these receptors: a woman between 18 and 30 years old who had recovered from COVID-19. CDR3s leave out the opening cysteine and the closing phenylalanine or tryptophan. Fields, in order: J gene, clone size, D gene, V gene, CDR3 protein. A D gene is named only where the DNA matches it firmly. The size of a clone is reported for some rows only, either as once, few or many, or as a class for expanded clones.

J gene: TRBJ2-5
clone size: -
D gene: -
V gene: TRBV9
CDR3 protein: ASSDPGLAIETQY

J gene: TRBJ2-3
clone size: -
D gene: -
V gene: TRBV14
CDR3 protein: ASSQGTTDTQY

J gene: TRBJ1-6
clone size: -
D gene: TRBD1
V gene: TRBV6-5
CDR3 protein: ASSYSRDRDDSPLH

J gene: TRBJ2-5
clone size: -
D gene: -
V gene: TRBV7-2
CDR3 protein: ASSLAISTWETQY

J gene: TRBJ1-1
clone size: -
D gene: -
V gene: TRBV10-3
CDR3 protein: ASIIDFNTEAF

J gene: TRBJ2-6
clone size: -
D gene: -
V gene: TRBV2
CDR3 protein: ALLRGSGANVLT

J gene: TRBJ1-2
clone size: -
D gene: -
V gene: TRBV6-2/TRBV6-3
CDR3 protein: ASSWEGNYGYT

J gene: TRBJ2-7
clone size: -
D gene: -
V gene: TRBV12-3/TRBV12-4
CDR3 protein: ASNLQGSYEQY

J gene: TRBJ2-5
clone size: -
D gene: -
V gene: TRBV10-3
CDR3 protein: AISEGPSGKTQY

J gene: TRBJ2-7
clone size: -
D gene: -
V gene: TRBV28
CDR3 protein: ASSLAGGQYEQY

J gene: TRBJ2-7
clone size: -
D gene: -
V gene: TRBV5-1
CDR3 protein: ASSSPFRGEQY

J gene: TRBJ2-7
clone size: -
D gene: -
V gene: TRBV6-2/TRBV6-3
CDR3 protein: ASSFYRSNYEQY

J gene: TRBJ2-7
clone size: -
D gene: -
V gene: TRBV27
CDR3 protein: ASSLSKRYEQY

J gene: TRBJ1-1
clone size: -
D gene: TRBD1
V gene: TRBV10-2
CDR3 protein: ASGRTGEGTEAF

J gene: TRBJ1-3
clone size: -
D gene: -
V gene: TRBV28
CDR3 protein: ASSQSGSASGNTIY

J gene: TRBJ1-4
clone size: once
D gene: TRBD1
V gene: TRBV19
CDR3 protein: ASSPRGSGGSEKLF

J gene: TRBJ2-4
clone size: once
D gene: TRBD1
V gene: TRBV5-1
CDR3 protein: ASSSTTGGTGPLQY

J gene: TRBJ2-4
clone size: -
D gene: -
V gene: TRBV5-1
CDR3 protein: ASSLEGDLAKNIQY

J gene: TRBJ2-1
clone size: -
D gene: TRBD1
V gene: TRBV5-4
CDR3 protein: ASSLRDRGPGNEQF

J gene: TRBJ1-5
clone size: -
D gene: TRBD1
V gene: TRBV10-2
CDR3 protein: ASSRGQVSNQPQH